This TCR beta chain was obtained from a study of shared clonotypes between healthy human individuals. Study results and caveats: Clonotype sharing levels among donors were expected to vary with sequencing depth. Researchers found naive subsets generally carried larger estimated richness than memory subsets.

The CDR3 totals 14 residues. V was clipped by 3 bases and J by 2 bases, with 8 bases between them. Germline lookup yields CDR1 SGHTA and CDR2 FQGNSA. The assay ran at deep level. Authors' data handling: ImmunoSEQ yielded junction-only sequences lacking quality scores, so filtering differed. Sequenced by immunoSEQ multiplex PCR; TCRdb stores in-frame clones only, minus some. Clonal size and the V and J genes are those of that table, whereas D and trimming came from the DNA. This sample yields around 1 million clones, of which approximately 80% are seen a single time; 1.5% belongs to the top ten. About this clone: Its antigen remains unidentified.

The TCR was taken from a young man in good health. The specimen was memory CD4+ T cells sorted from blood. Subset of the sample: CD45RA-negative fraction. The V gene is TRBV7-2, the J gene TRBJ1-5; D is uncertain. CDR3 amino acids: CASSFGVGNQPQHF. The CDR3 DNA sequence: TGTGCCAGCAGCTTTGGGGTCGGCAATCAGCCCCAGCATTTT.